This TCR beta chain came from a study of breast tumors, draining lymph nodes, adjacent tissues. Study-level findings and limits: Compared with lymph nodes, tumors were less diverse; compared with nontumor tissue, more. Compared with basal-like, luminal-like tumors shared significantly more repertoire with nontumor tissue.

About this clonotype itself: Its specificity is not known.

Breast cancer patients provided tissue from their axillary draining lymph nodes. Via MiXCR, TCRdb re-called the multiplex PCR reads, giving one row per CDR3 protein. The sample contains about 100,000 distinct CDR3 sequences, 21% of which appear only once. The CDR3 runs 16 residues. The germline gives CDR1 SEHNR, CDR2 FQNEAQ (reference sequence). The ends were cut back, 2 bases at V and 1 base at J, with 11 bases in the middle. Sequences were obtained from axillary lymph node tissue. This TCR was recovered from a female donor with breast cancer. Some clones in this sample may be carry-over from other donors' samples. The chain has TRBV7-9 and TRBJ2-2, with D possibly being TRBD1 (5 bases). In DNA form, the CDR3 reads TGTGCCAGCAGCTTAAGACAGTGGAAGAACACCGGGGAGCTGTTTTTT. It yields the protein CASSLRQWKNTGELFF.